Given below is one TCR beta chain in context. After removal of 7 bases from V and 9 bases from J, the junction contained 4 bases not matched to a gene. Per the germline V gene, CDR1 is SGHKS and CDR2 is YYEKEE (reference sequence). This CDR3 comprises 11 residues. Produced via immunoSEQ multiplex PCR; TCRdb's table is partial and in-frame only. The table records a few hundred thousand clones, around 88% of them present only once. These data originate in a study of blood T cell repertoires in COVID-19. For the study at large: PBMCs, B-cell-depleted T cells, or T cells provided the cDNA or gDNA that made up the material.

Sequenced sample: peripheral blood. The sequence was collected from a woman aged 45 to 65 with COVID-19, enrolled during active disease. The gene calls are TRBV5-5 and TRBJ2-3; TRBD1 agrees at 8 bases. The CDR3 loop is CASRTGTTQYF. In DNA form, the CDR3 reads TGTGCCAGCCGGACAGGGACAACGCAGTATTTT.